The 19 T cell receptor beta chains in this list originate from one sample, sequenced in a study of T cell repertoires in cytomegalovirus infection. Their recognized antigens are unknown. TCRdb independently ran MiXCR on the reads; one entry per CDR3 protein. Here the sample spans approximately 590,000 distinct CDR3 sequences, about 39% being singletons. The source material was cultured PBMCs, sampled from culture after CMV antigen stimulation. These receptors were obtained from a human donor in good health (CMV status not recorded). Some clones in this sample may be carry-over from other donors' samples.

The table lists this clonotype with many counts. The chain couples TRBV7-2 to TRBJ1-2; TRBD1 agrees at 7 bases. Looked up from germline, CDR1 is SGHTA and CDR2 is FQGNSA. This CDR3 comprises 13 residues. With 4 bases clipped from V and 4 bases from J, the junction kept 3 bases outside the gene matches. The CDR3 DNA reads TGTGCCAGCAGCTCAGGGGGTGGCTATGGCTACACCTTC. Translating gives CASSSGGGYGYTF.

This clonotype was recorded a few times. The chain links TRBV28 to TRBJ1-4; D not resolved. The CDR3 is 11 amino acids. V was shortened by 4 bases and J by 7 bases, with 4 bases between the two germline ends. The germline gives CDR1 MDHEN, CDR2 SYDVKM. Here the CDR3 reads CASSWFEKLFF. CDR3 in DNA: TGTGCCAGCAGTTGGTTTGAAAAACTGTTTTTT.

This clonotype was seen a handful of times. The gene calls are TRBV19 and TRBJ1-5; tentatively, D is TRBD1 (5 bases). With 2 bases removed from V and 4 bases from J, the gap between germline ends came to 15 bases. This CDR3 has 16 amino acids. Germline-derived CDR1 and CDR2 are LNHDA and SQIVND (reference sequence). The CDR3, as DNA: TGTGCCAGTAGTATAAGGGACGGCCCCAAAAATCAGCCCCAGCATTTT. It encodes CASSIRDGPKNQPQHF.

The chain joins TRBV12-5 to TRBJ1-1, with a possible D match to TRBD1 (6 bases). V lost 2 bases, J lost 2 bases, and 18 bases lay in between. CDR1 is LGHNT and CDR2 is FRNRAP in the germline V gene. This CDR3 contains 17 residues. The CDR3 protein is CASGLYLSRDINTEAFF. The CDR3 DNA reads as TGTGCTAGTGGTTTGTACCTAAGTCGGGACATTAACACTGAAGCTTTCTTT.

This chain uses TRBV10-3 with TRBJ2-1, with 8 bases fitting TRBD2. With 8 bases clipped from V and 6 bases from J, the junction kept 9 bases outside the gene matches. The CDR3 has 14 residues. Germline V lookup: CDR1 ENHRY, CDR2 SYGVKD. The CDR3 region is CAIQKRELPNEQFF. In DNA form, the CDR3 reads TGTGCCATCCAAAAGCGGGAGTTACCCAATGAGCAGTTCTTC.

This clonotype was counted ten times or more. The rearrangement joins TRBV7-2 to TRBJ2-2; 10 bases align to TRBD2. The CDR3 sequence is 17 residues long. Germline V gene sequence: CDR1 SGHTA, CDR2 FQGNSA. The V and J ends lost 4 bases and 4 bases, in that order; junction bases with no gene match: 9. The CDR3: CASSWGGSSGSTGELFF. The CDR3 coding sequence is TGTGCCAGCAGCTGGGGGGGATCTAGCGGGAGCACCGGGGAGCTGTTTTTT.

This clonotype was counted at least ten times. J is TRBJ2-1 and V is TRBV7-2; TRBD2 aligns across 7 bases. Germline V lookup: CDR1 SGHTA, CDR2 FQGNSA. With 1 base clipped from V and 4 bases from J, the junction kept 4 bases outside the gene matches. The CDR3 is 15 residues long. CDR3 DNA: TGTGCCAGCAGCTTAGGTCTAGCGGTATACAATGAGCAGTTCTTC. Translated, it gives CASSLGLAVYNEQFF. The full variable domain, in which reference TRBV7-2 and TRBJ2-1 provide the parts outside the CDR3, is GAGVSQSPSNKVTEKGKDVELRCDPISGHTALYWYRQSLGQGLEFLIYFQGNSAPDKSGLPSDRFSAERTGGSVSTLTIQRTQQEDSAVYLCASSLGLAVYNEQFFGPGTRLTVL.

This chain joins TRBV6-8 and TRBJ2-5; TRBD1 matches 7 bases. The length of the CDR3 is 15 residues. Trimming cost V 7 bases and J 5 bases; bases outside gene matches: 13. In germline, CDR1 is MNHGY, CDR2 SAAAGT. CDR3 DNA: TGTGCCAGCATCGAAGGGTCGGCAGGGGGTGAGACCCAGTACTTC. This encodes CASIEGSAGGETQYF.

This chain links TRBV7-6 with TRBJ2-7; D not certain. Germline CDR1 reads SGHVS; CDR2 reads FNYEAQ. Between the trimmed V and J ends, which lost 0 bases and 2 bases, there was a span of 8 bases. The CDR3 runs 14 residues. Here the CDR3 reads CASSLAGNTYEQYF. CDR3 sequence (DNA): TGTGCCAGCAGCTTAGCGGGGAATACCTACGAGCAGTACTTC.

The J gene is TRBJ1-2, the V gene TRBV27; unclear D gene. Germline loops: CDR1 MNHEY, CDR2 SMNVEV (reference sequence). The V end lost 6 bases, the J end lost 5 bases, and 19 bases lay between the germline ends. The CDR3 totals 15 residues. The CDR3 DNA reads TGTGCCAGCAGCGATCAGTCCCGAAACGCGTATGGCTACACCTTC. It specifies CASSDQSRNAYGYTF.

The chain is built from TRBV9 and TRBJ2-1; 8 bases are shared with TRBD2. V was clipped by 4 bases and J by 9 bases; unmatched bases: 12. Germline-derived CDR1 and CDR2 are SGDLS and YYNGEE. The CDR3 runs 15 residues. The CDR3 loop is CASSPRPGTRVEQFF. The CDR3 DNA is TGTGCCAGCAGCCCCCGTCCCGGGACTAGGGTTGAGCAGTTCTTC.

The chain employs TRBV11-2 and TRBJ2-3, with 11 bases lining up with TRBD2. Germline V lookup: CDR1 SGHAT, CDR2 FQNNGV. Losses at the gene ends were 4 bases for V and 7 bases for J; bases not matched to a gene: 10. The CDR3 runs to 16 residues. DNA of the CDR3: TGTGCCAGCAGCTCCACCTTAGCGGGGGGGTTGTATACGCAGTATTTT. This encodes CASSSTLAGGLYTQYF.

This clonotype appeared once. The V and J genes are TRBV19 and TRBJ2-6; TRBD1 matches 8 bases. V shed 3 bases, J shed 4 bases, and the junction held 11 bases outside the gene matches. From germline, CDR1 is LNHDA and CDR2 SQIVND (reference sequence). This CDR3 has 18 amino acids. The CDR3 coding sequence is TGTGCCAGTAGTATGCTGAGGACAGGGTGGGTGGGGGCCAACGTCCTGACTTTC. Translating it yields CASSMLRTGWVGANVLTF.

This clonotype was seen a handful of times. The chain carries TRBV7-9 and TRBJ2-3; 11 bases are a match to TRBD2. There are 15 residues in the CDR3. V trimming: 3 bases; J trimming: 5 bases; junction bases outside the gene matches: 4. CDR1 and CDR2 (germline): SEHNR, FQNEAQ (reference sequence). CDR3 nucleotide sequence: TGTGCCAGCAGCTTTACTAGCGGGAGTAAAGATACGCAGTATTTT. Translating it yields CASSFTSGSKDTQYF.

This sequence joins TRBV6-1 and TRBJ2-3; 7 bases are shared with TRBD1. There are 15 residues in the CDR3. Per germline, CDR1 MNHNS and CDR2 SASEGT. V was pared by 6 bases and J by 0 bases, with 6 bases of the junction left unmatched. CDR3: CASSARQGSTDTQYF. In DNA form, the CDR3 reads TGTGCCAGCAGCGCCAGACAGGGTAGCACAGATACGCAGTATTTT.

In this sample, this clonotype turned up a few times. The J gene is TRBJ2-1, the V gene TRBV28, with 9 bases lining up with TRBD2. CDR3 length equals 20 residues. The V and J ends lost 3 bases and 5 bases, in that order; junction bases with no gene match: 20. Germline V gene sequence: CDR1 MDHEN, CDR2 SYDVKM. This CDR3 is CASSFPLLAGNTPHNNEQFF. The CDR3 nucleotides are TGTGCCAGCAGTTTTCCTCTTCTAGCGGGGAATACTCCCCACAACAATGAGCAGTTCTTC.

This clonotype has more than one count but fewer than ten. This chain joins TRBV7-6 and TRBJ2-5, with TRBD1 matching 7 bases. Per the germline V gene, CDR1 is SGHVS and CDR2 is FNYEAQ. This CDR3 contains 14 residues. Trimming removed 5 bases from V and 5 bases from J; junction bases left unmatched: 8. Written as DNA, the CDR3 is TGTGCCAGCAGCCCTAGAGACAGGGTGGAGACCCAGTACTTC. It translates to CASSPRDRVETQYF. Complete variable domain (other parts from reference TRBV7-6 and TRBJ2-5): GAGVSQSPRYKVTKRGQDVALRCDPISGHVSLYWYRQALGQGPEFLTYFNYEAQQDKSGLPNDRFSAERPEGSISTLTIQRTEQRDSAMYRCASSPRDRVETQYFGPGTRLLVL.

This CDR3 reads CASSGTSGRTAGELFF. CDR3 DNA: TGTGCCAGCAGTGGGACTAGCGGGAGAACGGCCGGGGAGCTGTTTTTT. The chain is built from TRBV2 and TRBJ2-2; 13 bases align to TRBD2. The J segment lost 6 bases and the V segment lost 4 bases, leaving 5 bases of the junction unmatched. CDR1 and CDR2 (germline): SNHLY, FYNNEI. CDR3 length equals 16 residues.

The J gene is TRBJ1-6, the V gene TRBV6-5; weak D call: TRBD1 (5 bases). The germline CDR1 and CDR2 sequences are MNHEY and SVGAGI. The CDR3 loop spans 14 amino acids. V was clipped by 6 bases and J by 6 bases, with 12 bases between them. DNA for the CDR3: TGTGCCAGCAGCTGGGGGGAAGGTAATTCACCCCTCCACTTT. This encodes CASSWGEGNSPLHF.